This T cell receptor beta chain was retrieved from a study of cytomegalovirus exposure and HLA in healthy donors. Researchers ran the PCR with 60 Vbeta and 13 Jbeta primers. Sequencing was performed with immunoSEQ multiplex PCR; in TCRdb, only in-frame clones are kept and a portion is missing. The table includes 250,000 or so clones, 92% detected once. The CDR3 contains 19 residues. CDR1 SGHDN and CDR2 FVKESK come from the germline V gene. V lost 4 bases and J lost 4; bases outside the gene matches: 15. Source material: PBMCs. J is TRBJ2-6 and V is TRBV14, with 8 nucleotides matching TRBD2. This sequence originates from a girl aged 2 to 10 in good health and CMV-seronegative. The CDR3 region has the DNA TGTGCCAGCAGCCTCCGGGTTGTAGCGGGGACCTTCGGGGCCAACGTCCTGACTTTC. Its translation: CASSLRVVAGTFGANVLTF.